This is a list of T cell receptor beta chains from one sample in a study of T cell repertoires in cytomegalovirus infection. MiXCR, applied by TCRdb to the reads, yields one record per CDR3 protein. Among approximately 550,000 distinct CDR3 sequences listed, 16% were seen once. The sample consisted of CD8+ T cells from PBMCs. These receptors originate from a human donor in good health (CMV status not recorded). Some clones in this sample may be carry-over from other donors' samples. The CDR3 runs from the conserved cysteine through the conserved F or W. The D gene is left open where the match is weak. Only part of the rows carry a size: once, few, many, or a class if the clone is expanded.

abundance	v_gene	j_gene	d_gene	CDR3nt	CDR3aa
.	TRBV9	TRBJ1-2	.	TGTGCCAGCAGCGTAGATCAAGGGGGTGTCTATGGCTACACCTTC	CASSVDQGGVYGYTF
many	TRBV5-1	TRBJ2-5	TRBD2	TGCGCCAGCAGCACAGTTCCAGCGGGGGGGCTCGAGACCCAGTACTTC	CASSTVPAGGLETQYF
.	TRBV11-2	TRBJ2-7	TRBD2	TGTGCCAGCAGCTTAGGTAGCGGGAGTCACTACGAGCAGTACTTC	CASSLGSGSHYEQYF
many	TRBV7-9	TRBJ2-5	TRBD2	TGTGCCAGCAGCCTAGATAGCCAGCGGGGCTCCTTAAGAGAGACCCAGTACTTC	CASSLDSQRGSLRETQYF
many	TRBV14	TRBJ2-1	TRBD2	TGTGCCAGCAGCCAAGGTAATAGCGGGAGCAATGAGCAGTTCTTC	CASSQGNSGSNEQFF
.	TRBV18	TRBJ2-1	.	TGTGCCAGCCTCCAGGGTAGCTACAATGAGCAGTTCTTC	CASLQGSYNEQFF
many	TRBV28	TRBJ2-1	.	TGTGCCAGCAGTTTAACCCTAGAAGGTCTAAATGAGCAGTTCTTC	CASSLTLEGLNEQFF
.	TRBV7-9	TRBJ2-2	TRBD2	TGTGCCAGCAGCCAACCTAGCGGGAGCGACACCGGGGAGCTGTTTTTT	CASSQPSGSDTGELFF
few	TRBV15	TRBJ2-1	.	TGTGCCACCAGCAGACCCCGAGGGACCTCGGTCTACAATGAGCAGTTCTTC	CATSRPRGTSVYNEQFF
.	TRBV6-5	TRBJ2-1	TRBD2	TGTGCCAGCAGTTACTCGTTAACCGGGACTAGCGGGGGGGCCTCCTACAATGAGCAGTTCTTC	CASSYSLTGTSGGASYNEQFF
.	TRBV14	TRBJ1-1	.	TGTGCCAGCAGCCGAAACAGACTAAACACTGAAGCTTTCTTT	CASSRNRLNTEAFF
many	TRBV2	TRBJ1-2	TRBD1	TGTGCCAGCAGCGGGGGACAGGGACGGTTTGGCTACACCTTC	CASSGGQGRFGYTF
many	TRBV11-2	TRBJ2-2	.	TGTGCCAGCAGCTTAGTACAACCGACTCTAGGTTCCGGGGAGCTGTTTTTT	CASSLVQPTLGSGELFF
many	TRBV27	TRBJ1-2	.	TGTGCCAGCGAAGGGGAGGGAGGCTACACCTTC	CASEGEGGYTF
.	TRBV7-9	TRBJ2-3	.	TGTGCCAGCATTAAGGGAGCAGATACGCAGTATTTT	CASIKGADTQYF
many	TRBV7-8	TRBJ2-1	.	TGTGCCAGCAGCTTAGAGTCTGCTGAGCAGTTCTTC	CASSLESAEQFF
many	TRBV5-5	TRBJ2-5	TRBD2	TGTGCCAGCAGCTTGGAGCTAGCGGGGGGGCGAGAGACCCAGTACTTC	CASSLELAGGRETQYF
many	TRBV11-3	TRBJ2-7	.	TGTGCCAGCAGCTTAGGTGACGAACTGGCCGAGCAGTACTTC	CASSLGDELAEQYF
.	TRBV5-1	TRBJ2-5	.	TGCGCCAGCAGCTTGTCCGGGGTAGGGGTCCAAGAGACCCAGTACTTC	CASSLSGVGVQETQYF
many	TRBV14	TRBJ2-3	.	TGTGCCAGCAGCCAAGATCATAGGGCCAGACACAGACCCGAGGCCACAGATACGCAGTATTTT	CASSQDHRARHRPEATDTQYF
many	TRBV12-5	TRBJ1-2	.	TGTGCTAGTGGTGACTCGTCCGTGAGTGGCTACACCTTC	CASGDSSVSGYTF
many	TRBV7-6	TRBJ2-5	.	TGTGCCAGTCAACGAGGGGGGAAGACCCAGTACTTC	CASQRGGKTQYF
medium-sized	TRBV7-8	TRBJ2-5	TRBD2	TGTGCCAGCAGCTCTACGGGGGGTGAGACCCAGTACTTC	CASSSTGGETQYF
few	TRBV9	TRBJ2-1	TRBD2	TGTGCCAGCAGCGTAGACGGGACTAGCGGGGGGAATGAGCAGTTCTTC	CASSVDGTSGGNEQFF
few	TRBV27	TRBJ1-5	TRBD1	TGTGCCAGCAGACCTGGGACAGGGACCGCGCCCCAGCATTTT	CASRPGTGTAPQHF
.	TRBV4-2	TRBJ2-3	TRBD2	TGTGCCAGCAGCCTAGGACTAGTGTCAGATACGCAGTATTTT	CASSLGLVSDTQYF
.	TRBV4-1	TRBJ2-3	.	TGCGCCAGCAGCCAAGATACGGGACTGGGGGCAGATACGCAGTATTTT	CASSQDTGLGADTQYF
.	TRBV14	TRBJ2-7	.	TGTGCCAGCAGCCAAGACGGTGGCTTATACGAGCAGTACTTC	CASSQDGGLYEQYF
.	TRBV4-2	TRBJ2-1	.	TGTGCCAGCAGCCAAGAACGCGGGACGGGTAATGAGCAGTTCTTC	CASSQERGTGNEQFF
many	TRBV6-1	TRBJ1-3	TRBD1	TGTGCCAGCAGTCCCCAGGGGGCATTAGGAAACACCATATATTTT	CASSPQGALGNTIYF
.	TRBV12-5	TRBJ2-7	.	TGTGCTAGTGGTTTAGAGACACCTTACGAGCAGTACTTC	CASGLETPYEQYF
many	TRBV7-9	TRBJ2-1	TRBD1	TGTGCCAGCAAACCAGGACAGGGTGACAATGAGCAGTTCTTC	CASKPGQGDNEQFF
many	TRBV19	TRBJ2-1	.	TGTGCCAGTAGAGGGGGAGGGCCGAATGAGCAGTTCTTC	CASRGGGPNEQFF
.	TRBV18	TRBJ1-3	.	TGTGCCAGCTCACAGGAGGACCCTGGAAACACCATATATTTT	CASSQEDPGNTIYF
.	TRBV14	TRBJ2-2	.	TGTGCCAGCAGCCAAGGGGGGAACAGGTTTCCGAACACCGGGGAGCTGTTTTTT	CASSQGGNRFPNTGELFF